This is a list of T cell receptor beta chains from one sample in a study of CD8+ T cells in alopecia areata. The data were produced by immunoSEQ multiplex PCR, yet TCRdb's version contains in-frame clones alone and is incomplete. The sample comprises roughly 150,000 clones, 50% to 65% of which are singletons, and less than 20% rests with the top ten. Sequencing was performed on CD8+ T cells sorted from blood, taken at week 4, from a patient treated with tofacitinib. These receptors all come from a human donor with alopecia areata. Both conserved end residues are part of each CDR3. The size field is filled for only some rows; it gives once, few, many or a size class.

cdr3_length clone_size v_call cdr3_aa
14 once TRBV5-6 CASSLGLINSPLHF
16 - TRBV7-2 CASSFPRGESNYGYTF
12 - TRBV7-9 CASSFSNQPQHF
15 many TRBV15 CATSRDGGATDTQYF
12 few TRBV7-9 CASTGGVPEAFF
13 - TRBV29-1 CSVEDRINSPLHF
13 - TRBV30 CAWSSDSLYEQYF
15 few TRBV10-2 CASGEGAGGAYGYTF
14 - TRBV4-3 CASSQERGYETQYF
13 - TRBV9 CASTGGLGGELFF
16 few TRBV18 CASSPGQNRVYNEQFF
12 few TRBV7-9 CASSLSSTEAFF
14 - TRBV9 CASSVGDLTGELFF
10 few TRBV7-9 CATPRETQYF
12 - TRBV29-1 CSVEGQQGEAFF
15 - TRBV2 CASNGLAGVTDTQYF
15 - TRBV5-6 CASSLLRDLNTEAFF
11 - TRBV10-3 CAISDTDEQYF
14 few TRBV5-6 CASSFAVSNQPQHF
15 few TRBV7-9 CASSPRRGVYNEQFF
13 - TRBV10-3 CAISEAGLLEQFF
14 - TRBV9 CASSVAGSMTGYTF
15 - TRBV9 CASSVSGTPNYGYTF
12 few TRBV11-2 CASSPGSPIKFF
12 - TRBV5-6 CASSLQSYEQYF
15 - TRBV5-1 CASSLVGQPLETQYF
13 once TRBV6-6 CATKTQDAGELFF
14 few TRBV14 CASSQQGGYYGYTF
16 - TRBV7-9 CASSFGDYGQIYEQYF
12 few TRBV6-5 CASSPKRTEAFF
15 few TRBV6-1 CASSGDLGRNQPQHF
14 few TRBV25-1 CASSEGSSGNTIYF
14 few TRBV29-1 CSVEGDRAGYGYTF
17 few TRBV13 CASSLGTGFSGANVLTF
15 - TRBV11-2 CASSSGGGLRSPLHF
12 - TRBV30 CAWSVGNTEAFF
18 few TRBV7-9 CASSLPSGVMGPSGELFF
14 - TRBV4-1 CASSQVTRAYEQYF
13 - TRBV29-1 CSVVGPTNTEAFF
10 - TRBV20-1 CSARDYEQYF